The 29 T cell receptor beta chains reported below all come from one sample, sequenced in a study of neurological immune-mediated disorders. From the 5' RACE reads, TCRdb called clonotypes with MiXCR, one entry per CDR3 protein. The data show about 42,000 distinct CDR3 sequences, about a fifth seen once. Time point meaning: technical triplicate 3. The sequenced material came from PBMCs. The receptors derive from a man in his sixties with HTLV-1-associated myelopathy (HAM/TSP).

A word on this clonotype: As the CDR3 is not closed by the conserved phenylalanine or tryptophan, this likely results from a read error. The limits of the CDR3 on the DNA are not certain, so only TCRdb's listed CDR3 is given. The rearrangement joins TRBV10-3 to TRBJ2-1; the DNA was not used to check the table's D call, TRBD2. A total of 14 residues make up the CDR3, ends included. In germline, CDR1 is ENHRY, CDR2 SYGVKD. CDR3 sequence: CAISSSGSYNEQLL.

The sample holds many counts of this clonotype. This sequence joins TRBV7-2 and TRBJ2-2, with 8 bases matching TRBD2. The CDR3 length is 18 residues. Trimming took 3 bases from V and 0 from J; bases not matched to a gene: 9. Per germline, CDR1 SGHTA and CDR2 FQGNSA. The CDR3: CASSFGRLAFANTGELFF. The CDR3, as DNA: TGTGCCAGCAGCTTTGGCAGACTAGCGTTCGCGAACACCGGGGAGCTGTTTTTT. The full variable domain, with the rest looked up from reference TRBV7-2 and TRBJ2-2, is GAGVSQSPSNKVTEKGKDVELRCDPISGHTALYWYRQSLGQGLEFLIYFQGNSAPDKSGLPSDRFSAERTGGSVSTLTIQRTQQEDSAVYLCASSFGRLAFANTGELFFGEGSRLTVL.

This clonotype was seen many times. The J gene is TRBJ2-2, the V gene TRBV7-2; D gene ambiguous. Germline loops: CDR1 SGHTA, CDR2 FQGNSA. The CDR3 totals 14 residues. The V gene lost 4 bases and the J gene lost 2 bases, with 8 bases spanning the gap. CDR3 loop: CASSSAQNTGELFF. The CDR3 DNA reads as TGTGCCAGCAGCTCGGCGCAAAACACCGGGGAGCTGTTTTTT.

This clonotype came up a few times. The CDR3 DNA reads TGCGCCAGTCGCGGAGCGGGAGGGTACCAAGAGACCCAGTACTTC. As protein: CASRGAGGYQETQYF. The rearrangement joins TRBV4-1 to TRBJ2-5, with 10 bases lining up with TRBD2. The V segment lost 9 bases and the J segment 0 bases; nucleotides outside the gene matches: 7. Germline-derived CDR1 and CDR2 are MGHRA and YSYEKL. This CDR3 comprises 15 residues.

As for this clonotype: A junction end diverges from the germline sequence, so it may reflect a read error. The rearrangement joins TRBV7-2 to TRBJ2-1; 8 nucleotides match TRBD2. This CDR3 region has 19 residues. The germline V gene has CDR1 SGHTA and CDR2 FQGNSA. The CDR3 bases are TGTGCCAGCAGCTTAGTTAGGAGCAGCGGGAGTACTCTAGGGAATGTGCAGTTCTTC. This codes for CASSLVRSSGSTLGNVQFF.

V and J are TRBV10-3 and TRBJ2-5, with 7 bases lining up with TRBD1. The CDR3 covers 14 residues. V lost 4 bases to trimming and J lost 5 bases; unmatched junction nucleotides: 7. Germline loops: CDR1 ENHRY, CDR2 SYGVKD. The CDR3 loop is CAISGQGNRETQYF. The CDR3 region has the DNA TGTGCCATCAGTGGACAGGGAAATCGGGAGACCCAGTACTTC.

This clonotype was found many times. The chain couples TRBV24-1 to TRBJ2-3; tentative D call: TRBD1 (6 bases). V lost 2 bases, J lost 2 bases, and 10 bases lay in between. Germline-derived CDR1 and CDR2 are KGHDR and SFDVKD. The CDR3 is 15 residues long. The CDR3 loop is CATSDSGQNTDTQYF. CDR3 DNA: TGTGCCACCAGTGATTCAGGACAGAACACAGATACGCAGTATTTT.

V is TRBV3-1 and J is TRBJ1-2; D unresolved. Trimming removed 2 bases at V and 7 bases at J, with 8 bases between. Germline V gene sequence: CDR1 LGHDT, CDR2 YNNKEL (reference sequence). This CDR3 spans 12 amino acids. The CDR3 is CASSQSRVGYTF. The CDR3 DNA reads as TGTGCCAGCAGCCAATCAAGGGTTGGCTACACCTTC.

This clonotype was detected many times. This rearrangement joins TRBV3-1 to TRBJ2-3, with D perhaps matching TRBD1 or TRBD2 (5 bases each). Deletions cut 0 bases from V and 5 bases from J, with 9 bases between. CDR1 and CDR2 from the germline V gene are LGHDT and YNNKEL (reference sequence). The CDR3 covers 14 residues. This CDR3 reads CASSQDPGRDTQYF. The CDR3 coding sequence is TGTGCCAGCAGCCAAGACCCGGGACGAGATACGCAGTATTTT.

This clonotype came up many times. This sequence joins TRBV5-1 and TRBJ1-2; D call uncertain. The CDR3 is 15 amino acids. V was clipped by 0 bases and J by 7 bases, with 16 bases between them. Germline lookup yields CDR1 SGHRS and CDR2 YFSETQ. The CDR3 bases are TGCGCCAGCAGCTTGGACGGTTACAAAGCTATTGGCTACACCTTC. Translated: CASSLDGYKAIGYTF.

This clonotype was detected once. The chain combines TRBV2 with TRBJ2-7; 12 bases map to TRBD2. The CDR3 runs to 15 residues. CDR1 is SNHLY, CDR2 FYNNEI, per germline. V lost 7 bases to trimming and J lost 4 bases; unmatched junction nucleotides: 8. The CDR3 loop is CASTLTSGSGYEQYF. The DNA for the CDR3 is TGTGCCAGCACCCTGACTAGCGGGAGTGGTTACGAGCAGTACTTC.

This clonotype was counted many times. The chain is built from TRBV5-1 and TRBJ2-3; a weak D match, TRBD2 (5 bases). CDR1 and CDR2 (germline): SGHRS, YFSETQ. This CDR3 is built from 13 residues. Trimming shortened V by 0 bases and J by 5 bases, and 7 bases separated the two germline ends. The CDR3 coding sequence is TGCGCCAGCAGCTTGGTAACTAGAGATACGCAGTATTTT. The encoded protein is CASSLVTRDTQYF.

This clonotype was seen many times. CDR3 sequence reads: CASSLVSETQYF. Here the CDR3 DNA reads TGTGCCAGCAGCTTAGTTTCTGAGACCCAGTACTTC. The chain is built from TRBV7-9 and TRBJ2-5; the D is unclear. V was cut by 1 base and J by 5 bases, with 5 bases left in between. The CDR3 runs to 12 residues. Germline lookup yields CDR1 SEHNR and CDR2 FQNEAQ (reference sequence).

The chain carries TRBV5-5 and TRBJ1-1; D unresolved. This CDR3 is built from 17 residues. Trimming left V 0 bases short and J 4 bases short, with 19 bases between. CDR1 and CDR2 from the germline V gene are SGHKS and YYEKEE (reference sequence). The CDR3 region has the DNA TGTGCCAGCAGCTTGGATTGGCCAGCCCCCTTGGGCACTGAAGCTTTCTTT. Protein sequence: CASSLDWPAPLGTEAFF.

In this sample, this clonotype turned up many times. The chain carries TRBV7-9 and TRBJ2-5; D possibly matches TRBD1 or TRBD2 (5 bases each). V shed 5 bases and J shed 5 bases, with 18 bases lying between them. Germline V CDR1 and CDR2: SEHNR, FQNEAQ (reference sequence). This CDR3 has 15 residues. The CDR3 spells CASSPYYGTGETQYF. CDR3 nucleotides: TGTGCCAGCAGCCCATACTACGGGACGGGGGAGACCCAGTACTTC.

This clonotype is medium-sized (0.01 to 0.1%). The CDR3 loop is CSANPASSREQYF. CDR3 nucleotides: TGCAGTGCTAACCCTGCTAGTTCGAGAGAGCAGTACTTC. The rearrangement uses TRBV20-1 and TRBJ2-7; D remains unclear. The CDR3 sequence is 13 residues long. Trimming removed 4 bases from V and 7 bases from J, with 17 bases in between. Per the germline V gene, CDR1 is DFQATT and CDR2 is SNEGSKA (reference sequence).

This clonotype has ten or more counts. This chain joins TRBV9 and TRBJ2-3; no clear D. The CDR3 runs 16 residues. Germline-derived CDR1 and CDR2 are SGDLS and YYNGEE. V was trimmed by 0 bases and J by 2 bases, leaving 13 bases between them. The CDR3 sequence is CASSVAPHGDTDTQYF. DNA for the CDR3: TGTGCCAGCAGCGTAGCCCCTCATGGTGACACAGATACGCAGTATTTT.

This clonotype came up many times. CDR3 protein: CASGDRDRGYEQYF. The CDR3 DNA is TGCGCCAGCGGAGACCGGGACAGAGGGTACGAGCAGTACTTC. The chain is built from TRBV5-1 and TRBJ2-7; 7 positions agree with TRBD1. Looked up from germline, CDR1 is SGHRS and CDR2 is YFSETQ. This CDR3 is 14 amino acids long. The V and J ends lost 7 bases and 4 bases, in that order; junction bases with no gene match: 11.

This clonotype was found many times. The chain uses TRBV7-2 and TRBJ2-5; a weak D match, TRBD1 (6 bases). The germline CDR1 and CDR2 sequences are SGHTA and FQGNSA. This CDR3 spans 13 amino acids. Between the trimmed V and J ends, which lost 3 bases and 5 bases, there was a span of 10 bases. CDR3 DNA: TGTGCCAGCAGCTTTGGGGGCCGGGAGACCCAGTACTTC. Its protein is CASSFGGRETQYF.

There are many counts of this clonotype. CDR3 sequence (DNA): TGCGCCAGCAGCTTGGCCAGTAGCGGGAGCGTCCCCGGGGAGCTGTTTTTT. Residues: CASSLASSGSVPGELFF. V and J are TRBV5-1 and TRBJ2-2, with 9 bases that match TRBD2. Germline V CDR1 and CDR2: SGHRS, YFSETQ. The V and J ends lost 0 bases and 6 bases, in that order; junction bases with no gene match: 9. CDR3 size: 17 residues. The complete variable domain, with remaining parts taken from reference TRBV5-1 and TRBJ2-2, reads KAGVTQTPRYLIKTRGQQVTLSCSPISGHRSVSWYQQTPGQGLQFLFEYFSETQRNKGNFPGRFSGRQFSNSRSEMNVSTLELGDSALYLCASSLASSGSVPGELFFGEGSRLTVL.

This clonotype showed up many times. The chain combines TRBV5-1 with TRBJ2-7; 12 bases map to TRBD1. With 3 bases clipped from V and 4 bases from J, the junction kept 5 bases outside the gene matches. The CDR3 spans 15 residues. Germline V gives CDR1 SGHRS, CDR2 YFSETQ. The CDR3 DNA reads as TGCGCCAGCAGCTCGGGGACAGGGGGCGCATACGAGCAGTACTTC. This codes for CASSSGTGGAYEQYF.

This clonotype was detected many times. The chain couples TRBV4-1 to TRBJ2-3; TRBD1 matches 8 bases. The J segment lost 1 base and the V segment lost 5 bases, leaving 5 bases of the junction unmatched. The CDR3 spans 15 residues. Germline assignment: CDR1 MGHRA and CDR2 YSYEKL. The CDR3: CASSSQGARTDTQYF. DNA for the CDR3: TGCGCCAGCAGCTCCCAGGGGGCACGCACAGATACGCAGTATTTT.

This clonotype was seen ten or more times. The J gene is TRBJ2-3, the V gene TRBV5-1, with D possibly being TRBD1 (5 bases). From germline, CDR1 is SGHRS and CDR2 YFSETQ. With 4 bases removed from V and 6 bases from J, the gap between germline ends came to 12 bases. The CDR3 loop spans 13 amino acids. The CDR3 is CASSLGVADTQYF. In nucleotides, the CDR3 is TGCGCCAGCAGCCTAGGGGTTGCGGATACGCAGTATTTT.

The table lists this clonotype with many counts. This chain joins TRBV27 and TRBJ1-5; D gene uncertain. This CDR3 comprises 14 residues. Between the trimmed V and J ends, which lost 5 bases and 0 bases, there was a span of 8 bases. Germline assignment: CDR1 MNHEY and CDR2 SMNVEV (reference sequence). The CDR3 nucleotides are TGTGCCAGCAGTCCGGGGTATAGCAATCAGCCCCAGCATTTT. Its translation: CASSPGYSNQPQHF.

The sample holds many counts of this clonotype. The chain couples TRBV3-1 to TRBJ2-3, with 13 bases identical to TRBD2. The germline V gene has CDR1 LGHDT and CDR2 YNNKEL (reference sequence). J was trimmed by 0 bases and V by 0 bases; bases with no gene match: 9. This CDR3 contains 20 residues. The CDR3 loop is CASSQEMGLAGTTSTDTQYF. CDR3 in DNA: TGTGCCAGCAGCCAAGAGATGGGACTAGCGGGAACCACTAGCACAGATACGCAGTATTTT.

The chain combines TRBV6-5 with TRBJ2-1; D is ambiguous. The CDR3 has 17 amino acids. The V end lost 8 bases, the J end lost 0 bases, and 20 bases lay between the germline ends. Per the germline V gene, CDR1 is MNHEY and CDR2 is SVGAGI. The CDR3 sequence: CASRVVTDAGSYNEQFF. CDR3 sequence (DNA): TGTGCCAGCCGGGTGGTTACGGATGCAGGCTCCTACAATGAGCAGTTCTTC.

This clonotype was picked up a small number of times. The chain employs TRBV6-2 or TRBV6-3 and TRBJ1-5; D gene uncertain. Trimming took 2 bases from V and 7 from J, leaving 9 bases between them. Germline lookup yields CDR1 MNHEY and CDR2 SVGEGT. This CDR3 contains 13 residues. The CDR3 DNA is TGTGCCAGCAGTTACGGCCCGGGGCAGCCCCAGCATTTT. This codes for CASSYGPGQPQHF.

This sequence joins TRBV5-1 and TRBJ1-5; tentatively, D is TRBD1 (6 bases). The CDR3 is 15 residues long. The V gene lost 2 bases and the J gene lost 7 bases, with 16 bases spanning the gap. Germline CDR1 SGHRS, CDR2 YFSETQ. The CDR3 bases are TGCGCCAGCAGCTTACAGGGAGGAAAAGGGCAGCCCCAGCATTTT. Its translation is CASSLQGGKGQPQHF.

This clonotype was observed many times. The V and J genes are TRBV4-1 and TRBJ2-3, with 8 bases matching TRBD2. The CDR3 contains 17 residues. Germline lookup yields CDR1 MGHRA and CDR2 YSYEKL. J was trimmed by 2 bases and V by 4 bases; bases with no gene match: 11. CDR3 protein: CASSLDGSGAFTDTQYF. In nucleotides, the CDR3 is TGCGCCAGCAGCCTAGATGGTAGCGGGGCGTTCACAGATACGCAGTATTTT.